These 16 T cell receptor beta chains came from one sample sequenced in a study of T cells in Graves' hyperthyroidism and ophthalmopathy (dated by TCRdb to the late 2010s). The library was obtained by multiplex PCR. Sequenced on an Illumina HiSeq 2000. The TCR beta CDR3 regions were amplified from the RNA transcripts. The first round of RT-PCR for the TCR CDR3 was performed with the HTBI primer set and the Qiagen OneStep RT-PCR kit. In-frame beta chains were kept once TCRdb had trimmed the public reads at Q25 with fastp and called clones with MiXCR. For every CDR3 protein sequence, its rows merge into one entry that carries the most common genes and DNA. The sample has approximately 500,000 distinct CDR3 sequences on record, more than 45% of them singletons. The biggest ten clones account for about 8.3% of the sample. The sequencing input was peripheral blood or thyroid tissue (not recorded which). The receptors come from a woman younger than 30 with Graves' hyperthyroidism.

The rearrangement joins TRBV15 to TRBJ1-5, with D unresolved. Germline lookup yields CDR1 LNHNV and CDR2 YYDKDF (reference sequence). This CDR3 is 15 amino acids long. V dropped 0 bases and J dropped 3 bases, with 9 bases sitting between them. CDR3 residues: CATSRDQVDNQPQHF. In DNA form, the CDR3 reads TGTGCCACCAGCAGAGACCAGGTGGACAATCAGCCCCAGCATTTT.

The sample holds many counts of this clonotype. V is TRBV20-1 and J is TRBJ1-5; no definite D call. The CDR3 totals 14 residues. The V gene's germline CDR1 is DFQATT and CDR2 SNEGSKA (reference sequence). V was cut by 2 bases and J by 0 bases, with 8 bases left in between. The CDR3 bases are TGCAGTGCTAGATCGGAGTATAGCAATCAGCCCCAGCATTTT. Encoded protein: CSARSEYSNQPQHF.

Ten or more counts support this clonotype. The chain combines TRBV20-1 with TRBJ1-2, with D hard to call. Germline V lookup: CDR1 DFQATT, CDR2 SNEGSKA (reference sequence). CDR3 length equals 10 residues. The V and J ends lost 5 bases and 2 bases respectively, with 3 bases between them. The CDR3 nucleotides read TGCAGTGCTTCCAACTATGGCTACACCTTC. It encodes CSASNYGYTF.

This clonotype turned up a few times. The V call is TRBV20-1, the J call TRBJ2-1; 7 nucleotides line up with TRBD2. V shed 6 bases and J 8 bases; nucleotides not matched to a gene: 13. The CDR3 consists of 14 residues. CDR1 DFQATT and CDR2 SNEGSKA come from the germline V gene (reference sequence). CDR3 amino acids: CSAQTARGSDEQFF. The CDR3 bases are TGCAGTGCGCAGACCGCCCGCGGGAGCGATGAGCAGTTCTTC.

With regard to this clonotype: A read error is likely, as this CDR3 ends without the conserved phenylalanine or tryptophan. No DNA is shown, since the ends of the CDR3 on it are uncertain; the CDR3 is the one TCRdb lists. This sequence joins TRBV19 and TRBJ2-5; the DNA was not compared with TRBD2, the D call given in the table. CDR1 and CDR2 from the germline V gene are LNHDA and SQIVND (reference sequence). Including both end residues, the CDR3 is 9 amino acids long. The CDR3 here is CASIGQPAG.

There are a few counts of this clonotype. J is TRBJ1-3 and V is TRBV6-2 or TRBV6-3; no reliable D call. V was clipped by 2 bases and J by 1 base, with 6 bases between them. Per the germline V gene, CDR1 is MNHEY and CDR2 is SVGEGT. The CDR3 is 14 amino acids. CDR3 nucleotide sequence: TGTGCCAGCAGTTACGGGCAGTCTGGAAACACCATATATTTT. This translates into CASSYGQSGNTIYF.

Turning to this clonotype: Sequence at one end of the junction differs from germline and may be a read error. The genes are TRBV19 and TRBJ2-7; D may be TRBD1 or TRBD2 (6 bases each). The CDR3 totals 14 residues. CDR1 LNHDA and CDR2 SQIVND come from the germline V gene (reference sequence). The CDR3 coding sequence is TGCGCCAGCAGCCAAGGGGGACTGGACAATGAGCAGTACTTC. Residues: CASSQGGLDNEQYF.

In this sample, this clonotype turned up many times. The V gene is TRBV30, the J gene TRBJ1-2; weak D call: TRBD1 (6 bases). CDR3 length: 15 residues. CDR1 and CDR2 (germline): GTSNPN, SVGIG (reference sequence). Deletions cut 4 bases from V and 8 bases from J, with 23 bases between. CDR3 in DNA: TGTGCCTGGATGGAACAGGGAGCCAGAGGGAGAGGCTACACCTTC. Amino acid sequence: CAWMEQGARGRGYTF.

The CDR3 DNA follows: TGCAGTGCTAGAACCCCCGGACAGGCAACGCAGCCCCAGCATTTT. Translated: CSARTPGQATQPQHF. The chain has TRBV20-1 and TRBJ1-5, with 7 bases that match TRBD1. There are 15 residues in the CDR3. CDR1 and CDR2 (germline): DFQATT, SNEGSKA (reference sequence). With V trimmed by 2 bases and J by 7 bases, 11 bases remained unmatched.

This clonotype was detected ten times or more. DNA of the CDR3: TGTGCCAGCAGTTTGACAGGGCCCTATTCACCCCTCCACTTT. Its protein product is CASSLTGPYSPLHF. The chain couples TRBV27 to TRBJ1-6; TRBD1 agrees at 7 bases. CDR3 length: 14 residues. Unmatched junction bases numbered 4, after V lost 3 bases and J lost 8 bases. From germline, CDR1 is MNHEY and CDR2 SMNVEV (reference sequence).

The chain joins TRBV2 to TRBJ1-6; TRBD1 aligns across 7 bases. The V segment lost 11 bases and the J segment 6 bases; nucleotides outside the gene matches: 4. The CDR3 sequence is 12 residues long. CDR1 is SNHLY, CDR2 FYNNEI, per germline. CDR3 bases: TGTGCCGGACAGGAACCTAATTCACCCCTCCACTTT. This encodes CAGQEPNSPLHF.

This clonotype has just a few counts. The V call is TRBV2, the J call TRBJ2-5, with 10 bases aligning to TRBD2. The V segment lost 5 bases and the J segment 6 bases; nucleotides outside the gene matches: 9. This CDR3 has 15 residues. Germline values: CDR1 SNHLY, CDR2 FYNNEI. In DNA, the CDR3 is TGTGCCAGCAGTCCTCTAGCGGGAGATGTAAAGACCCAGTACTTC. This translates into CASSPLAGDVKTQYF.

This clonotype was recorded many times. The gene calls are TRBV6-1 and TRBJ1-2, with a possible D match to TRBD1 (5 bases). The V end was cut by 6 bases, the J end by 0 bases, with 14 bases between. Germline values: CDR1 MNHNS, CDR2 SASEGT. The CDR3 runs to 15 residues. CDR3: CASSGGGAANYGYTF. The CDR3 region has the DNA TGTGCCAGCAGCGGGGGTGGAGCGGCTAACTATGGCTACACCTTC.

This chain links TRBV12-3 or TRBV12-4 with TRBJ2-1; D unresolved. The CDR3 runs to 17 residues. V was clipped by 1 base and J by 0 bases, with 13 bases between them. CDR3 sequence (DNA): TGTGCCAGCAGTTTAGGGCTCAGTGCGAGCTCCTACAATGAGCAGTTCTTC. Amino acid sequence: CASSLGLSASSYNEQFF.

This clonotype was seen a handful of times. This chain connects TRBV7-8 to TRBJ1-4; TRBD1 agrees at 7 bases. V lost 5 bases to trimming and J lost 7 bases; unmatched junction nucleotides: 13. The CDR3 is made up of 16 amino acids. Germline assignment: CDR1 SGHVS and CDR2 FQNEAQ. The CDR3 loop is CASSLLRGRLVEKLFF. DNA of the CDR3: TGTGCCAGCAGCCTCTTGAGGGGGCGCCTCGTTGAAAAACTGTTTTTT.

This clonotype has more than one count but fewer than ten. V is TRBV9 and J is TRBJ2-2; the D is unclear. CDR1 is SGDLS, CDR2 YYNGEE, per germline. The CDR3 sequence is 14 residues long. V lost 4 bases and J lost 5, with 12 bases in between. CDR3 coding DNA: TGTGCCAGCAGCTTGGACCTCGGGACCGGGGAGCTGTTTTTT. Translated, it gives CASSLDLGTGELFF. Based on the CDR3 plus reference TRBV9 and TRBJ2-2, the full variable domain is DSGVTQTPKHLITATGQRVTLRCSPRSGDLSVYWYQQSLDQGLQFLIQYYNGEERAKGNILERFSAQQFPDLHSELNLSSLELGDSALYFCASSLDLGTGELFFGEGSRLTVL.